This TCR beta chain stems from a study of cytomegalovirus exposure and HLA in healthy donors. Study context: The early release's HLA-typed donors yielded roughly 85 million unique TCRs.

Researchers ran the PCR with 60 Vbeta and 13 Jbeta primers. Generated by immunoSEQ multiplex PCR, the TCRdb table keeps only in-frame clones and is missing some. Among approximately 78,000 clones listed, 65% to 70% were seen once. Overall study results and limits: Most TCR sequences were seen very rarely across donors, but some public TCRs occurred in many. 150 or so TCR beta chains were listed as cytomegalovirus-associated.

Turning to this clone: Its antigen is as yet unknown.

The trim removed 3 bases at V and 7 bases at J, leaving 6 bases unmatched. CDR1 is GTSNPN, CDR2 SVGIG, per germline (reference sequence). CDR3 length: 12 residues. The specimen was PBMCs. The V call is TRBV30, the J call TRBJ2-7, with 7 nucleotides matching TRBD1. The sequence was collected from a man in his forties or fifties in good health and CMV-seropositive. CDR3 sequence reads: CAWRQARGEQYF. The CDR3 coding sequence is TGTGCCTGGAGGCAGGCCAGGGGGGAGCAGTACTTC.